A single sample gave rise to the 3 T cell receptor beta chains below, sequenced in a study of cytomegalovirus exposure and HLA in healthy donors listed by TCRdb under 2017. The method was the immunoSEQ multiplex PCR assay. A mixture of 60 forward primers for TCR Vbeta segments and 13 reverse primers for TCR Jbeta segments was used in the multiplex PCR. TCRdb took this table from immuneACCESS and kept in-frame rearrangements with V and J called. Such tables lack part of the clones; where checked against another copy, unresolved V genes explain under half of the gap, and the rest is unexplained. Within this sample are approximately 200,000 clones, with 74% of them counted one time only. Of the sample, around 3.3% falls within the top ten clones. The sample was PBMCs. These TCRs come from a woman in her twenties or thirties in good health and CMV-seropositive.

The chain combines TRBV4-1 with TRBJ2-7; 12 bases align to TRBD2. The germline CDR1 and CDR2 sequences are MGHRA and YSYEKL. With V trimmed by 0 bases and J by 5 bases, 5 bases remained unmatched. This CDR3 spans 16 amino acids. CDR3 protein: CASSQDSSGRADEQYF. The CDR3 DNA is TGCGCCAGCAGCCAAGATTCTAGCGGGAGGGCCGACGAGCAGTACTTC.

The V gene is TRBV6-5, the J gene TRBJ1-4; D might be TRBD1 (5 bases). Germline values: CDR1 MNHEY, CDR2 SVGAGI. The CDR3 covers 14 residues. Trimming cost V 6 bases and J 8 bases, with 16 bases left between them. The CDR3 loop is CASSDGRAREKLFF. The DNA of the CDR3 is TGTGCCAGCAGCGACGGCAGGGCGCGAGAAAAACTGTTTTTT.

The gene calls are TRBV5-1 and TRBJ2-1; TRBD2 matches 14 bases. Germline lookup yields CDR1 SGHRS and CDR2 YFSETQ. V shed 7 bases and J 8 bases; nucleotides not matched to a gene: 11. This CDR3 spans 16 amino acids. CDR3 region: CASGKTSGRAGDEQFF. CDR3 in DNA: TGCGCCAGCGGTAAGACTAGCGGGAGGGCAGGCGATGAGCAGTTCTTC.